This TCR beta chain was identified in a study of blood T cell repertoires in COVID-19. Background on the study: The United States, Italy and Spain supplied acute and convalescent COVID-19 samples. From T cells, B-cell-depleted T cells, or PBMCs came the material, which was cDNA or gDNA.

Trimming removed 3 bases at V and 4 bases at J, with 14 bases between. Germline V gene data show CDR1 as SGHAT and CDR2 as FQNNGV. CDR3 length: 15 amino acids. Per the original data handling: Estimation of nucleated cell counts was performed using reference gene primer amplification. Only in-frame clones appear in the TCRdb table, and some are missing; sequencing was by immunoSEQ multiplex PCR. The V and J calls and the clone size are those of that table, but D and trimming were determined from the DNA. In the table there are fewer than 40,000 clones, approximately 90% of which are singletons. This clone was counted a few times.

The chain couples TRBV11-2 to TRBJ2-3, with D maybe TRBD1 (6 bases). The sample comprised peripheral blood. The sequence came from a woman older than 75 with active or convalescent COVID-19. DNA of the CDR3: TGTGCCAGCAGCTTCTGGGGGCCCGGAGCAGATACGCAGTATTTT. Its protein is CASSFWGPGADTQYF.